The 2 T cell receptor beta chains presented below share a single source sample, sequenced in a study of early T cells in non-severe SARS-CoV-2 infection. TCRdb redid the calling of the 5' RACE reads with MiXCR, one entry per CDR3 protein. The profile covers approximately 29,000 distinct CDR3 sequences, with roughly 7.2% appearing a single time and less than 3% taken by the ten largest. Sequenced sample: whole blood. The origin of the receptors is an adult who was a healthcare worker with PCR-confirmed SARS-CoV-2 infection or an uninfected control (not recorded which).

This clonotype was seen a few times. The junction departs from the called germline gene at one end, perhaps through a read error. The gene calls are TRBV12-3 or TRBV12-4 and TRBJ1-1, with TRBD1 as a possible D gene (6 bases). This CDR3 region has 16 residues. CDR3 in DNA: TGTGCCAGCACTTTAGGCCGAGGGGGGTTAGGCACTGAAGCTTTCTTT. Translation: CASTLGRGGLGTEAFF.

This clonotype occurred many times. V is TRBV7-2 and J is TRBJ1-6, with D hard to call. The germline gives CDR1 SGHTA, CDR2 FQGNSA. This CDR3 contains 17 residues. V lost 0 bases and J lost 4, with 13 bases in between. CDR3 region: CASSLAVRMGYNSPLHF. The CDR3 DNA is TGTGCCAGCAGCTTAGCAGTCCGGATGGGGTATAATTCACCCCTCCACTTT.